Included here is one TCR beta chain sequence, with context. This sample is part of a study of blood T cell repertoires in COVID-19. Produced via immunoSEQ multiplex PCR; TCRdb's table is partial and in-frame only. The sample includes roughly 160,000 clones, 85% of them seen just once. The sequence was collected from a man aged 40-49 years with acute or convalescent COVID-19. The sequenced material came from peripheral blood.

DNA for the CDR3: TGCGCCAGCAGCTTGGAATCAGGGCAGTACTCACCCCTCCACTTT. Its translation is CASSLESGQYSPLHF. The chain is built from TRBV5-1 and TRBJ1-6, with D tentatively TRBD1 (5 bases). This CDR3 contains 15 residues. Deletions cut 0 bases from V and 10 bases from J, with 14 bases between. Germline loops: CDR1 SGHRS, CDR2 YFSETQ. Supplemented by reference TRBV5-1 and TRBJ1-6, the full variable domain reads KAGVTQTPRYLIKTRGQQVTLSCSPISGHRSVSWYQQTPGQGLQFLFEYFSETQRNKGNFPGRFSGRQFSNSRSEMNVSTLELGDSALYLCASSLESGQYSPLHFGNGTRLTVT.